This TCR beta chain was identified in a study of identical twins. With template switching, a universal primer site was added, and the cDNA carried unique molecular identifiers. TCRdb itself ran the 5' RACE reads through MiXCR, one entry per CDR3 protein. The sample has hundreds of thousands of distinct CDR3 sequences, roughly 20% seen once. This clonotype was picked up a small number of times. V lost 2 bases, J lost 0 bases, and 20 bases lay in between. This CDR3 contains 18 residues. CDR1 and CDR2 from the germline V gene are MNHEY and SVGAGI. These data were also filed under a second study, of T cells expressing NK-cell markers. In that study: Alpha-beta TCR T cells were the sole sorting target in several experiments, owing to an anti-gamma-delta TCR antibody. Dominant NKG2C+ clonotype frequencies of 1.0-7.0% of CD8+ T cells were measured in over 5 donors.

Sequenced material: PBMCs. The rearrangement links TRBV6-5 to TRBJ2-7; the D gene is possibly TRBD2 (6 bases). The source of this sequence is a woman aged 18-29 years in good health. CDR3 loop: CASSYGGIWSESSYEQYF. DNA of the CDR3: TGTGCCAGCAGTTACGGGGGGATCTGGTCGGAAAGCTCCTACGAGCAGTACTTC.